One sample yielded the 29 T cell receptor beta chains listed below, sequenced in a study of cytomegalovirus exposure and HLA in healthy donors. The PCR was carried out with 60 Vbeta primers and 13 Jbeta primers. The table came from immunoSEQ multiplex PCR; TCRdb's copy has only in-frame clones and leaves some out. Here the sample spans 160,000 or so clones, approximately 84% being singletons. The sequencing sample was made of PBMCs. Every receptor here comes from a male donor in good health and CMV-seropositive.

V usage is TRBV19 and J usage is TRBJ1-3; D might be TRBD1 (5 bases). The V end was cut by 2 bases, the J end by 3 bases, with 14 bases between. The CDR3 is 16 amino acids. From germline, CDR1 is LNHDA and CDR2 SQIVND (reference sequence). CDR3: CASSILPQVFGNTIYF. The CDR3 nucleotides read TGTGCCAGTAGTATACTTCCACAGGTCTTTGGAAACACCATATATTTT.

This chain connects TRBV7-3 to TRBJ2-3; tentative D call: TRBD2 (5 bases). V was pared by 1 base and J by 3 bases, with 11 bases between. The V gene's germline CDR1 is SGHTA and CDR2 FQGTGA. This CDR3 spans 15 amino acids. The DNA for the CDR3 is TGTGCCAGCAGCTTAAATCCCACGGGGACAGATACGCAGTATTTT. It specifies CASSLNPTGTDTQYF.

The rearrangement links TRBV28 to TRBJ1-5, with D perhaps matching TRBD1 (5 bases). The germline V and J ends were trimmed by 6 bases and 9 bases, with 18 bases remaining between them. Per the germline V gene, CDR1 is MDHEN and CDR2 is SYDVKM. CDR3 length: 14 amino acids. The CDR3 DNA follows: TGTGCCAGCAGGGGGCCGGATGGTTTACCGCCCCAGCATTTT. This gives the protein CASRGPDGLPPQHF.

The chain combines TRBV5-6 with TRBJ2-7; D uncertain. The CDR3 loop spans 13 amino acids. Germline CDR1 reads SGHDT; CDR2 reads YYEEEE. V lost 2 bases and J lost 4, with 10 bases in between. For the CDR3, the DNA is TGTGCCAGCAGCTTACAAGGCGGATACGAGCAGTACTTC. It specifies CASSLQGGYEQYF.

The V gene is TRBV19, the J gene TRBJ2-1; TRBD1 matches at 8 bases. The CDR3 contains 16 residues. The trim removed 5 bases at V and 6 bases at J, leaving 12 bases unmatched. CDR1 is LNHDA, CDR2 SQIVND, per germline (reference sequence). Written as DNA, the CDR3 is TGTGCCAGTAGTGCCAACCCCTCGGGACAGGTCAATGAGCAGTTCTTC. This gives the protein CASSANPSGQVNEQFF.

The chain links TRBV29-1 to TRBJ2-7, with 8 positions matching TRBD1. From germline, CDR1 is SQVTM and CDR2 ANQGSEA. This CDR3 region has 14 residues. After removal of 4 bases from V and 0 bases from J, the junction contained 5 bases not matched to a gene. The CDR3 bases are TGCAGCGTTGCGGGACAGGCTAGCTCCTACGAGCAGTACTTC. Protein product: CSVAGQASSYEQYF.

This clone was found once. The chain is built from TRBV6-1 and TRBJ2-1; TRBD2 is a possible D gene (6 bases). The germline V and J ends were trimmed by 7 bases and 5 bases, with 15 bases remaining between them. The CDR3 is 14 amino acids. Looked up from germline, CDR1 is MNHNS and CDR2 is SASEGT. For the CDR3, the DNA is TGTGCCAGCAAAGGAGATAGCGGTAACAATGAGCAGTTCTTC. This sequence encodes CASKGDSGNNEQFF.

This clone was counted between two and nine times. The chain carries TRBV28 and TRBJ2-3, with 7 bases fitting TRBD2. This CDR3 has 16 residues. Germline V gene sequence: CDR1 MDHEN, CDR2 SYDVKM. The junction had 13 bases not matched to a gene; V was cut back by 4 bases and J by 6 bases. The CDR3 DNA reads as TGTGCCAGCAGTTATTCCTGGGGGGGAGAGGCGGATACGCAGTATTTT. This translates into CASSYSWGGEADTQYF. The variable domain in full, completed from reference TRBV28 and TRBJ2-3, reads DVKVTQSSRYLVKRTGEKVFLECVQDMDHENMFWYRQDPGLGLRLIYFSYDVKMKEKGDIPEGYSVSREKKERFSLILESASTNQTSMYLCASSYSWGGEADTQYFGPGTRLTVL.

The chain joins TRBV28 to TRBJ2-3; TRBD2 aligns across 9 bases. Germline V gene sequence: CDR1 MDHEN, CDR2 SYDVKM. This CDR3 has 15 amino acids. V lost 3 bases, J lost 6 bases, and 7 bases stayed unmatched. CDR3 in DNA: TGTGCCAGCAGTTTCGTGGGCGGGAGGGTGGATACGCAGTATTTT. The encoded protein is CASSFVGGRVDTQYF.

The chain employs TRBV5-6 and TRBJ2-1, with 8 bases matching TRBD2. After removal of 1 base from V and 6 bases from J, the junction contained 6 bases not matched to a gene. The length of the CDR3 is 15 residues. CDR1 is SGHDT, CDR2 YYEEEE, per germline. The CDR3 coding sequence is TGTGCCAGCAGCTTGACGGGACTAGGATCCAATGAGCAGTTCTTC. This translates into CASSLTGLGSNEQFF.

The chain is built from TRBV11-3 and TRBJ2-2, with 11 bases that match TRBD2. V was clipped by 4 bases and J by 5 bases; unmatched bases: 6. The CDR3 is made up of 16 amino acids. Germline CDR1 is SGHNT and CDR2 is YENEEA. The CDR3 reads CASSSLAGVRTGELFF. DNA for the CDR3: TGTGCCAGCAGCTCACTAGCGGGAGTAAGAACCGGGGAGCTGTTTTTT.

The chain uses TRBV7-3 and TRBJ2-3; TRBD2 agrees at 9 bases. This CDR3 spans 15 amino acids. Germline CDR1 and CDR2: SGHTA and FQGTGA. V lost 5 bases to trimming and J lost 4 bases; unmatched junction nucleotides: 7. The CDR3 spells CASSTLAGVADTQYF. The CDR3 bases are TGTGCCAGCAGCACCTTAGCGGGAGTGGCAGATACGCAGTATTTT.

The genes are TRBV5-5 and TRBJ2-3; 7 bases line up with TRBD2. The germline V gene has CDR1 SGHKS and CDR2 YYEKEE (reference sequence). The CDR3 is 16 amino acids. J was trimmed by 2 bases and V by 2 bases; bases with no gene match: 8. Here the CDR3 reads CASSFSLADYTDTQYF. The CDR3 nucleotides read TGTGCCAGCAGCTTTTCTCTAGCGGACTACACAGATACGCAGTATTTT.

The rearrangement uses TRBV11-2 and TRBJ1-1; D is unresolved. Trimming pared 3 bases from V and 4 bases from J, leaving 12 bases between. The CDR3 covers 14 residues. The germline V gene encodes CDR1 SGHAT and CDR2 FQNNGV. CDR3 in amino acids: CASSFGRLSTEAFF. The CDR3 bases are TGTGCCAGCAGCTTCGGGAGGTTGAGCACTGAAGCTTTCTTT.

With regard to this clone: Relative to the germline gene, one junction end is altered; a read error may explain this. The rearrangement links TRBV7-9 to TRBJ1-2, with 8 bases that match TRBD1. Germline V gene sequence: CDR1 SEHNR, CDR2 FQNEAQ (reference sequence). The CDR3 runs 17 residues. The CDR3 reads CSSSPEDRAPTRYGYTF. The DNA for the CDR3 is TGTTCCAGCAGCCCAGAGGACAGGGCCCCAACACGCTATGGCTACACCTTC. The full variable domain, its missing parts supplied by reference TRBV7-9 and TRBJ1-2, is DTGVSQNPRHKITKRGQNVTFRCDPISEHNRLYWYRQTLGQGPEFLTYFQNEAQLEKSRLLSDRFSAERPKGSFSTLEIQRTEQGDSAMYLCSSSPEDRAPTRYGYTFGSGTRLTVV.

The CDR3 sequence is CASSSGSRSTDTQYF. DNA of the CDR3: TGTGCCAGCAGCTCAGGGTCTAGGTCGACAGATACGCAGTATTTT. The chain is built from TRBV5-5 and TRBJ2-3, with D maybe TRBD1 (5 bases). This CDR3 contains 15 residues. Germline V gene data show CDR1 as SGHKS and CDR2 as YYEKEE (reference sequence). Between the trimmed V and J ends, which lost 3 bases and 3 bases, there was a span of 14 bases. Full variable domain (missing parts from reference TRBV5-5 and TRBJ2-3): DAGVTQSPTHLIKTRGQQVTLRCSPISGHKSVSWYQQVLGQGPQFIFQYYEKEERGRGNFPDRFSARQFPNYSSELNVNALLLGDSALYLCASSSGSRSTDTQYFGPGTRLTVL.

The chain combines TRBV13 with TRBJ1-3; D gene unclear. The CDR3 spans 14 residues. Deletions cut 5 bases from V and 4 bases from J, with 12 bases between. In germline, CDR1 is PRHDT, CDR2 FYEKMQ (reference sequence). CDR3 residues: CASSQVGSGNTIYF. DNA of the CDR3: TGTGCCAGCAGCCAGGTGGGCAGCGGAAACACCATATATTTT.

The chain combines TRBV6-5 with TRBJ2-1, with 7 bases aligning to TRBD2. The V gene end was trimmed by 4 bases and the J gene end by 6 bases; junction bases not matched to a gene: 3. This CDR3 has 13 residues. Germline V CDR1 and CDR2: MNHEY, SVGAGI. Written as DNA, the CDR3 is TGTGCCAGCAGTTCACTAGCGAGCAATGAGCAGTTCTTC. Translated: CASSSLASNEQFF.

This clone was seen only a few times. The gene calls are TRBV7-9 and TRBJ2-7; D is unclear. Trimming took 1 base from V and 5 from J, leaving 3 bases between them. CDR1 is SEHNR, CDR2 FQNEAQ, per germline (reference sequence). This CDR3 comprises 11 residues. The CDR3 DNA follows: TGTGCCAGCAGCTTAGTAGACGAGCAGTACTTC. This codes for CASSLVDEQYF.

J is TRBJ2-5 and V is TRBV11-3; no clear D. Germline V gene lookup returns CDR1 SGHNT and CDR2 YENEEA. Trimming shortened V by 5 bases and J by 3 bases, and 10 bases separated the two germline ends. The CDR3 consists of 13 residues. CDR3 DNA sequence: TGTGCCAGCAGCCTTAGCCGTAAAGAGACCCAGTACTTC. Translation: CASSLSRKETQYF.

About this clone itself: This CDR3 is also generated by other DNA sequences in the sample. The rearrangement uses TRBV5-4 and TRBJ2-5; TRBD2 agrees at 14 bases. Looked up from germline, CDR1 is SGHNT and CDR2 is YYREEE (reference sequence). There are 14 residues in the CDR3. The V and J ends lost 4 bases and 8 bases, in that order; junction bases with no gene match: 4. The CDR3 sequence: CASSPGLAGETQYF. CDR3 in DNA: TGTGCCAGCAGCCCGGGACTAGCGGGAGAAACCCAGTACTTC.

CDR3 protein: CASSWGQGNSPLHF. The CDR3 bases are TGTGCCAGCAGTTGGGGACAGGGTAATTCACCCCTCCACTTT. V gene TRBV28 combines with J gene TRBJ1-6; 9 positions agree with TRBD1. The germline CDR1 and CDR2 sequences are MDHEN and SYDVKM. CDR3 length: 14 amino acids. The trim removed 4 bases at V and 6 bases at J, leaving 1 base unmatched.

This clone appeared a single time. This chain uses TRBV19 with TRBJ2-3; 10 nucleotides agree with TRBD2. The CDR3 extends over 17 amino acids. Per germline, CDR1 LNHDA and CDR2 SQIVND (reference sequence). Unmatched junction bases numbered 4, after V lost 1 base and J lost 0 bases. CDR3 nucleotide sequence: TGTGCCAGTAGTATAGGAGGAGCGGGAGGGAGCACAGATACGCAGTATTTT. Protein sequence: CASSIGGAGGSTDTQYF.

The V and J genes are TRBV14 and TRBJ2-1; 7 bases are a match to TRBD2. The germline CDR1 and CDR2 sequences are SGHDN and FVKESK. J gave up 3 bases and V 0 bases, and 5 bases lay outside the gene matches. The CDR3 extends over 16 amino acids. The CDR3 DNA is TGTGCCAGCAGCCAAGAATACTCTAGCGGCTACAATGAGCAGTTCTTC. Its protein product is CASSQEYSSGYNEQFF.

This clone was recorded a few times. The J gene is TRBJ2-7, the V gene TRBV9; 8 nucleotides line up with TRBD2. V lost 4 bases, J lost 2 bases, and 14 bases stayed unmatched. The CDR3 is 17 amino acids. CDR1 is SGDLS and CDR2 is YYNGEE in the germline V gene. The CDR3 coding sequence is TGTGCCAGCAGCCCGAGCCCCATAACTAGCGGCCCCTACGAGCAGTACTTC. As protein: CASSPSPITSGPYEQYF. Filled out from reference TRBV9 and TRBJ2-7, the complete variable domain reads DSGVTQTPKHLITATGQRVTLRCSPRSGDLSVYWYQQSLDQGLQFLIQYYNGEERAKGNILERFSAQQFPDLHSELNLSSLELGDSALYFCASSPSPITSGPYEQYFGPGTRLTVT.

The CDR3 here is CASSASSRAFF. As DNA, the CDR3 is TGTGCCAGCAGTGCGTCCTCGCGGGCTTTCTTT. The V call is TRBV2, the J call TRBJ1-1; D unresolved. V was shortened by 4 bases and J by 11 bases, with 11 bases between the two germline ends. From germline, CDR1 is SNHLY and CDR2 FYNNEI. The CDR3 loop spans 11 amino acids.

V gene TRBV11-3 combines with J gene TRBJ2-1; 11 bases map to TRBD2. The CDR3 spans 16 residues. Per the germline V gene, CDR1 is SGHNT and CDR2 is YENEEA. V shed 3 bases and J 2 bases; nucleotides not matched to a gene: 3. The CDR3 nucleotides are TGTGCCAGCAGCTTTAGCGGGAGGGGGACCTACAATGAGCAGTTCTTC. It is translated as CASSFSGRGTYNEQFF.

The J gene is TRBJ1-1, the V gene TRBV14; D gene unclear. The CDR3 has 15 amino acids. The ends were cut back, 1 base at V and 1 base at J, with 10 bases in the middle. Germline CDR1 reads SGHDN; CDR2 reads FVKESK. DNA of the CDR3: TGTGCCAGCAGCCAAGGGCCTTGGGCGAACACTGAAGCTTTCTTT. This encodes CASSQGPWANTEAFF. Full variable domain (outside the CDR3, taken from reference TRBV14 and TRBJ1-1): EAGVTQFPSHSVIEKGQTVTLRCDPISGHDNLYWYRRVMGKEIKFLLHFVKESKQDESGMPNNRFLAERTGGTYSTLKVQPAELEDSGVYFCASSQGPWANTEAFFGQGTRLTVV.

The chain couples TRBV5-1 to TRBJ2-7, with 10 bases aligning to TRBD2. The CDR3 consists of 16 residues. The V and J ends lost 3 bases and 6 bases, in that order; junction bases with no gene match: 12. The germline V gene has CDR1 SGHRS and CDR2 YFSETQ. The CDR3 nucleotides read TGCGCCAGCAGCTCGGCTAATCTAGCGGGAGCTGGCGAGCAGTACTTC. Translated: CASSSANLAGAGEQYF.